This T cell receptor (beta chain) was observed in a study of shared clonotypes between healthy human individuals. At the level of the study: Each donor's CD4 naive and CD4 memory cells filled three plates apiece, CD8 naive two, and CD8 memory one. Study-wide results and caveats: A small donor pool kept down the genetic and exposure-history diversity that was represented.

This clone was seen only once. Its antigen remains unidentified. Assay used: immunoSEQ multiplex PCR; TCRdb lists only in-frame clones, some missing. Among about 2.4 million clones, roughly 93% were seen once, and the ten largest hold 0.36%. The ends lost 1 base at V and 0 bases at J; junction bases unmatched: 5. The CDR3 length is 17 residues. Germline V gives CDR1 KGHSH, CDR2 LQKENI. V usage is TRBV18 and J usage is TRBJ2-1, with 8 positions matching TRBD2. This TCR came from a man in his late teens or twenties in good health. Some clones in this sample may be carry-over from other donors' samples. Sequenced input: naive CD4+ T cells from PBMCs. Subset indicated: CD45RA+ positively selected. In DNA form, the CDR3 reads TGTGCCAGCTCACCACGGAGCGGGAGCGGCTCCTACAATGAGCAGTTCTTC. Translated, it gives CASSPRSGSGSYNEQFF.